The 29 T cell receptor beta chains below come from one sample, sequenced in a study of cytomegalovirus exposure and HLA in healthy donors. It was with 60 Vbeta and 13 Jbeta primers that the PCR ran. Measured with immunoSEQ multiplex PCR; TCRdb has only the in-frame clones, and not every one. This table has approximately 150,000 clones, roughly 73% appearing once. The sequencing sample was made of PBMCs. The receptors derive from a male donor in good health and CMV-seronegative.

The chain links TRBV28 to TRBJ2-1, with TRBD2 matching 13 bases. Trimming at V came to 6 bases and at J to 4 bases, leaving 12 bases not matched to a gene. Germline V gene data show CDR1 as MDHEN and CDR2 as SYDVKM. CDR3 length: 18 amino acids. This CDR3 is CASSPWTSGRAAYNEQFF. The DNA for the CDR3 is TGTGCCAGCAGCCCCTGGACTAGCGGGAGAGCGGCTTACAATGAGCAGTTCTTC.

This clone has a handful of counts. V and J are TRBV9 and TRBJ2-3; D may be TRBD2 (6 bases). V lost 0 bases to trimming and J lost 3 bases, with 11 bases between them. The CDR3 is made up of 15 amino acids. Germline values: CDR1 SGDLS, CDR2 YYNGEE. CDR3 sequence: CASSVGGDRTDTQYF. The CDR3 DNA reads TGTGCCAGCAGCGTAGGGGGGGATAGGACAGATACGCAGTATTTT.

CDR3 bases: TGTGCCAGCAGTTTACAGGGGGTGGGGACCGGGGAGCTGTTTTTT. Its protein product is CASSLQGVGTGELFF. This chain connects TRBV6-6 to TRBJ2-2; TRBD1 matches at 8 bases. CDR3 size: 15 residues. The V gene's germline CDR1 is MNHNY and CDR2 SVGAGI (reference sequence). With V trimmed by 4 bases and J by 5 bases, 6 bases remained unmatched.

The chain joins TRBV5-6 to TRBJ2-2; tentative D call: TRBD2 (6 bases). From germline, CDR1 is SGHDT and CDR2 YYEEEE. V lost 4 bases and J 8 bases, leaving 21 bases between the germline ends. This CDR3 region has 16 residues. DNA of the CDR3: TGTGCCAGCAGCATTACCGGGACTCAACATAAAGGGGAGCTGTTTTTT. Its protein product is CASSITGTQHKGELFF.

This clone occurred once. The rearrangement links TRBV28 to TRBJ2-1; weak D call: TRBD2 (6 bases). CDR3 length equals 14 residues. Germline V gives CDR1 MDHEN, CDR2 SYDVKM. V dropped 5 bases and J dropped 0 bases, with 8 bases sitting between them. The CDR3 region has the DNA TGTGCCAGCAGTCCCGGGAGCTCCTACAATGAGCAGTTCTTC. Protein product: CASSPGSSYNEQFF.

The chain couples TRBV7-7 to TRBJ2-3, with TRBD1 matching over 10 bases. With V trimmed by 3 bases and J by 5 bases, 5 bases remained unmatched. Germline V gene sequence: CDR1 SSHAT, CDR2 FNYEAQ (reference sequence). The CDR3 totals 15 residues. The CDR3 loop is CASSFGTGVGDTQYF. CDR3 sequence (DNA): TGTGCCAGCAGCTTTGGGACAGGGGTTGGAGATACGCAGTATTTT.

The chain couples TRBV7-2 to TRBJ2-1; TRBD2 is a possible D gene (6 bases). This CDR3 has 16 amino acids. V gave up 2 bases and J gave up 4 bases, with 15 bases separating them. Per the germline V gene, CDR1 is SGHTA and CDR2 is FQGNSA. The CDR3 loop is CASSLQPGGRYNEQFF. The CDR3 DNA reads TGTGCCAGCAGCTTACAACCTGGAGGGCGTTACAATGAGCAGTTCTTC.

The chain is built from TRBV6-6 and TRBJ2-3; D gene uncertain. The CDR3 has 12 amino acids. V gave up 5 bases and J gave up 4 bases, with 7 bases separating them. CDR1 and CDR2 from the germline V gene are MNHNY and SVGAGI (reference sequence). The chain's CDR3 is CASSLDPDTQYF. CDR3 nucleotides: TGTGCCAGCAGTCTAGACCCAGATACGCAGTATTTT.

The rearrangement uses TRBV6-5 and TRBJ2-2, with D perhaps matching TRBD1 (6 bases). Germline CDR1 and CDR2: MNHEY and SVGAGI. The CDR3 is 15 amino acids. V was shortened by 6 bases and J by 4 bases, with 15 bases between the two germline ends. The DNA of the CDR3 is TGTGCCAGCAGATTTAGGACAGATAGCACCGGGGAGCTGTTTTTT. Translated, it gives CASRFRTDSTGELFF.

This clone was counted only a few times. CDR3 region: CASSGTATTNEKLFF. The CDR3 nucleotides read TGTGCCAGCAGCGGGACAGCCACAACTAATGAAAAACTGTTTTTT. This chain joins TRBV7-6 and TRBJ1-4; 7 bases agree with TRBD1. This CDR3 is built from 15 residues. Looked up from germline, CDR1 is SGHVS and CDR2 is FNYEAQ. V gave up 5 bases and J gave up 0 bases; unmatched junction bases: 3. The variable domain in full, completed from reference TRBV7-6 and TRBJ1-4, reads GAGVSQSPRYKVTKRGQDVALRCDPISGHVSLYWYRQALGQGPEFLTYFNYEAQQDKSGLPNDRFSAERPEGSISTLTIQRTEQRDSAMYRCASSGTATTNEKLFFGSGTQLSVL.

This clone was detected once. V usage is TRBV6-5 and J usage is TRBJ2-1; D is ambiguous. The CDR3 is made up of 12 amino acids. Trimming removed 8 bases from V and 4 bases from J, with 9 bases in between. Per the germline V gene, CDR1 is MNHEY and CDR2 is SVGAGI. DNA of the CDR3: TGTGCCAGCGGCAGTATATACAATGAGCAGTTCTTC. Translated, it gives CASGSIYNEQFF.

V is TRBV1 and J is TRBJ1-5; the D call TRBD1 from the table was never checked on the DNA. TRBV1 counts as a pseudogene. The CDR3 consists of 19 residues. The CDR3 here is CTSSQDPASGLNSNQPQHF. In nucleotides, the CDR3 is TGCACCAGCAGCCAAGATCCCGCGTCAGGGCTCAATAGCAATCAGCCCCAGCATTTT.

CDR3 bases: TGTGCCAGCACCGGACAGTTCGATTCACCCCTCCACTTT. The encoded protein is CASTGQFDSPLHF. This chain uses TRBV6-6 with TRBJ1-6, with D possibly TRBD1 on 6 matching bases. In germline, CDR1 is MNHNY, CDR2 SVGAGI (reference sequence). V lost 7 bases to trimming and J lost 8 bases, with 12 bases between them. This CDR3 is built from 13 residues.

This clone has more than one count but fewer than ten. The chain links TRBV28 to TRBJ1-2; D is uncertain. Trimming cost V 3 bases and J 4 bases, with 6 bases left between them. The CDR3 length is 12 residues. Germline V gene lookup returns CDR1 MDHEN and CDR2 SYDVKM. The CDR3 coding sequence is TGTGCCAGCAGTTTGCGGAGCTATGGCTACACCTTC. Its protein product is CASSLRSYGYTF.

This sequence joins TRBV9 and TRBJ2-1; D perhaps matches TRBD2 (6 bases). The V end lost 3 bases, the J end lost 5 bases, and 15 bases lay between the germline ends. The CDR3 is 15 amino acids. Looked up from germline, CDR1 is SGDLS and CDR2 is YYNGEE. This CDR3 is CASSEGLASNNEQFF. As DNA, the CDR3 is TGTGCCAGCAGCGAAGGCCTAGCGTCTAACAATGAGCAGTTCTTC.

The chain joins TRBV11-2 to TRBJ2-5; TRBD1 might be the D (5 bases). V was clipped by 4 bases and J by 4 bases, with 13 bases between them. This CDR3 contains 14 residues. Per the germline V gene, CDR1 is SGHAT and CDR2 is FQNNGV. The CDR3 loop reads CASSSQDRLETQYF. The CDR3 DNA reads TGTGCCAGCAGCTCCCAAGACAGACTAGAGACCCAGTACTTC.

This clone has only one observation. V and J are TRBV2 and TRBJ1-5; D may be TRBD1 (6 bases). Germline V gene sequence: CDR1 SNHLY, CDR2 FYNNEI. Trimming left V 4 bases short and J 2 bases short, with 9 bases between. This CDR3 has 14 amino acids. The CDR3 DNA is TGTGCCAGCAGTGTAGGGGGTGGCAATCAGCCCCAGCATTTT. It codes for CASSVGGGNQPQHF.

The genes are TRBV5-1 and TRBJ1-1; D gene ambiguous. This CDR3 spans 18 amino acids. Per germline, CDR1 SGHRS and CDR2 YFSETQ. The V end was cut by 3 bases, the J end by 2 bases, with 23 bases between. The CDR3 loop is CASSWPLWGGIINTEAFF. The CDR3 region has the DNA TGCGCCAGCAGCTGGCCCCTTTGGGGAGGGATCATCAACACTGAAGCTTTCTTT.

The rearrangement links TRBV6-5 to TRBJ2-7, with a possible D match to TRBD2 (5 bases). This CDR3 spans 15 amino acids. Germline CDR1 reads MNHEY; CDR2 reads SVGAGI. The V and J ends lost 8 bases and 2 bases respectively, with 19 bases between them. The DNA of the CDR3 is TGTGCCAGCTGGGCGGGCGACTCGTCCCCCTACGAGCAGTACTTC. It codes for CASWAGDSSPYEQYF.

This clone was counted a few times. The J gene is TRBJ1-1, the V gene TRBV12-5; D not certain. The ends were cut back, 6 bases at V and 5 bases at J, with 13 bases in the middle. Germline V gives CDR1 LGHNT, CDR2 FRNRAP. The CDR3 consists of 13 residues. CDR3 nucleotide sequence: TGTGCTAGTGGGCAGAGGGTCGGGACTGAAGCTTTCTTT. Protein product: CASGQRVGTEAFF. Drawing the rest from reference TRBV12-5 and TRBJ1-1, the complete variable domain is DARVTQTPRHKVTEMGQEVTMRCQPILGHNTVFWYRQTMMQGLELLAYFRNRAPLDDSGMPKDRFSAEMPDATLATLKIQPSEPRDSAVYFCASGQRVGTEAFFGQGTRLTVV.

This rearrangement joins TRBV18 to TRBJ2-1; 10 nucleotides agree with TRBD2. This CDR3 is built from 16 residues. Germline values: CDR1 KGHSH, CDR2 LQKENI. V was clipped by 3 bases and J by 15 bases; unmatched bases: 17. CDR3 DNA: TGTGCCAGCTCACCCAGAGAGGCTAGCGGGAGACTGCTGCCGTTCTTC. It yields the protein CASSPREASGRLLPFF.

This chain connects TRBV9 to TRBJ2-1; 7 bases line up with TRBD1. The CDR3 runs 16 residues. The junction had 4 bases not matched to a gene; V was cut back by 1 base and J by 0 bases. Germline V gene data show CDR1 as SGDLS and CDR2 as YYNGEE. CDR3 sequence reads: CASSVRQGFSYNEQFF. The CDR3 nucleotides read TGTGCCAGCAGCGTAAGACAGGGCTTCTCCTACAATGAGCAGTTCTTC. Complete variable domain (other parts from reference TRBV9 and TRBJ2-1): DSGVTQTPKHLITATGQRVTLRCSPRSGDLSVYWYQQSLDQGLQFLIQYYNGEERAKGNILERFSAQQFPDLHSELNLSSLELGDSALYFCASSVRQGFSYNEQFFGPGTRLTVL.

V and J are TRBV4-3 and TRBJ2-3, with TRBD2 identical over 9 bases. Per germline, CDR1 LGHNA and CDR2 YSLEER. The trim removed 3 bases at V and 0 bases at J, leaving 10 bases unmatched. The CDR3 runs to 18 residues. The CDR3 region has the DNA TGCGCCAGCAGCCAGAACACTTTAGCGGGAGTCAGCACAGATACGCAGTATTTT. Residues: CASSQNTLAGVSTDTQYF.

This rearrangement joins TRBV5-1 to TRBJ1-6, with 11 bases identical to TRBD1. V dropped 4 bases and J dropped 7; count of bases not matched to a gene: 4. CDR1 is SGHRS, CDR2 YFSETQ, per germline. This CDR3 has 15 residues. The CDR3 DNA follows: TGCGCCAGCAGCGTTGGACAGGGGGCAAATTCACCCCTCCACTTT. Its protein is CASSVGQGANSPLHF.

The chain has TRBV6-5 and TRBJ2-1; a possible D gene is TRBD2 (5 bases). Germline loops: CDR1 MNHEY, CDR2 SVGAGI. With 6 bases removed from V and 3 bases from J, the gap between germline ends came to 12 bases. The CDR3 sequence is 14 residues long. This CDR3 is CASRLAVVYNEQFF. CDR3 in DNA: TGTGCCAGCAGGCTAGCTGTTGTCTACAATGAGCAGTTCTTC.

This chain connects TRBV9 to TRBJ2-7; 12 bases fit TRBD2. The germline V gene encodes CDR1 SGDLS and CDR2 YYNGEE. The CDR3 spans 14 residues. Losses at the gene ends were 3 bases for V and 6 bases for J; bases not matched to a gene: 4. CDR3 sequence: CASSALAGGGEQYF. The DNA for the CDR3 is TGTGCCAGCAGCGCACTAGCGGGAGGAGGCGAGCAGTACTTC. The full variable domain, with the rest looked up from reference TRBV9 and TRBJ2-7, is DSGVTQTPKHLITATGQRVTLRCSPRSGDLSVYWYQQSLDQGLQFLIQYYNGEERAKGNILERFSAQQFPDLHSELNLSSLELGDSALYFCASSALAGGGEQYFGPGTRLTVT.

The genes are TRBV4-1 and TRBJ2-2, with D tentatively TRBD2 (6 bases). Deletions cut 1 base from V and 2 bases from J, with 26 bases between. CDR3 size: 21 residues. Germline V gene lookup returns CDR1 MGHRA and CDR2 YSYEKL. The CDR3 DNA sequence: TGCGCCAGCAGCCAAGTGGGATTAGAGCGGGCCATGAAAAACAACACCGGGGAGCTGTTTTTT. This codes for CASSQVGLERAMKNNTGELFF.

V is TRBV6-5 and J is TRBJ2-1; the match to TRBD2 covers 7 bases. Germline lookup yields CDR1 MNHEY and CDR2 SVGAGI. The CDR3 consists of 15 residues. Unmatched junction bases numbered 15, after V lost 7 bases and J lost 9 bases. The CDR3 here is CASTPWGGEEVEQFF. The CDR3 bases are TGTGCCAGCACCCCTTGGGGGGGAGAAGAGGTTGAGCAGTTCTTC.

This clone appeared a few times. The chain is built from TRBV7-3 and TRBJ2-6, with D possibly TRBD2 on 6 matching bases. The CDR3 has 16 residues. Germline V gene data show CDR1 as SGHTA and CDR2 as FQGTGA. Between the trimmed V and J ends, which lost 5 bases and 2 bases, there was a span of 13 bases. The CDR3 reads CASSPPPSAGANVLTF. In DNA, the CDR3 is TGTGCCAGCAGCCCTCCTCCTAGCGCTGGGGCCAACGTCCTGACTTTC.